This passage covers 21 T cell receptor beta chains from one sample sequenced in a study of shared clonotypes between healthy human individuals. Here immunoSEQ multiplex PCR was the method, and the copy in TCRdb shows in-frame clones only, minus some. The table lists about 460,000 clones, approximately 77% of them singletons. The sequenced sample consisted of PBMCs. The receptors come from a woman in her forties in good health. Some clones in this sample may be carry-over from other donors' samples.

A single count supports this clone. This chain connects TRBV28 to TRBJ2-7; possible D gene TRBD2, 6 bases. Germline assignment: CDR1 MDHEN and CDR2 SYDVKM. Trimming took 9 bases from V and 3 from J, leaving 18 bases between them. CDR3 length: 14 residues. The CDR3 region is CASTNPGLNYEQYF. The CDR3, as DNA: TGTGCCAGTACGAACCCGGGACTTAACTACGAGCAGTACTTC. The variable domain in full, with the rest retrieved from reference TRBV28 and TRBJ2-7, is DVKVTQSSRYLVKRTGEKVFLECVQDMDHENMFWYRQDPGLGLRLIYFSYDVKMKEKGDIPEGYSVSREKKERFSLILESASTNQTSMYLCASTNPGLNYEQYFGPGTRLTVT.

The rearrangement uses TRBV5-4 and TRBJ1-1; D remains ambiguous. Per the germline V gene, CDR1 is SGHNT and CDR2 is YYREEE (reference sequence). There are 17 residues in the CDR3. Deletions cut 4 bases from V and 1 base from J, with 20 bases between. In DNA, the CDR3 is TGTGCCAGCAGCCGAAGCCCAGTCACCCGATCGAACACTGAAGCTTTCTTT. Translating it yields CASSRSPVTRSNTEAFF.

Concerning this clone: A far larger clone is just one base off, so this is likely a read error. This chain links TRBV4-3 with TRBJ1-2; D remains unclear. The CDR3 is made up of 15 amino acids. CDR1 is LGHNA, CDR2 YSLEER, per germline. V lost 0 bases, J lost 6 bases, and 14 bases lay in between. The CDR3 here is CASSQDRARFHGYTF. In nucleotides, the CDR3 is TGCGCCAGCAGCCAAGACCGAGCAAGATTCCATGGCTACACCTTC.

The chain joins TRBV7-6 to TRBJ2-2; no clear D gene. Looked up from germline, CDR1 is SGHVS and CDR2 is FNYEAQ. The CDR3 spans 13 residues. Trimming cost V 1 base and J 6 bases, with 6 bases left between them. CDR3 bases: TGTGCCAGCAGCTTAGATCGTCCCGGGGAGCTGTTTTTT. Translation: CASSLDRPGELFF.

This clone was observed many times. The sample contains more than one DNA sequence encoding this CDR3. Here the CDR3 DNA reads TGTGCCAGCAGCTCCGCCCGGGCATCGTTTTCCTACAATGAGCAGTTCTTC. Encoded protein: CASSSARASFSYNEQFF. V gene TRBV5-4 combines with J gene TRBJ2-1, with D uncertain. Trimming took 3 bases from V and 1 from J, leaving 17 bases between them. This CDR3 region has 17 residues. CDR1 and CDR2 from the germline V gene are SGHNT and YYREEE (reference sequence).

The rearrangement uses TRBV5-6 and TRBJ2-7, with D unclear. V lost 2 bases, J lost 1 base, and 10 bases lay in between. Germline values: CDR1 SGHDT, CDR2 YYEEEE. CDR3 size: 14 residues. The chain's CDR3 is CASSFGPASYEQYF. DNA of the CDR3: TGTGCCAGCAGCTTCGGGCCAGCTTCCTACGAGCAGTACTTC.

This clone has at least ten counts. A read error may account for a junction end that differs from germline. At the DNA level, this CDR3 is encoded by other sequences in the same sample as well. This chain joins TRBV7-7 and TRBJ2-5; 7 bases are a match to TRBD2. CDR3 length: 15 amino acids. CDR1 and CDR2 (germline): SSHAT, FNYEAQ (reference sequence). The CDR3 bases are TGTGCTAGCAGCTTGGGCGGGAGAGGTAGGGAGACCCAGTACTTC. This encodes CASSLGGRGRETQYF.

This chain links TRBV9 with TRBJ2-2, with D possibly being TRBD2 (6 bases). Germline V gene lookup returns CDR1 SGDLS and CDR2 YYNGEE. V shed 3 bases and J shed 3 bases, with 18 bases lying between them. CDR3 length: 17 amino acids. CDR3 loop: CASSALGLPLHTGELFF. The CDR3 DNA reads as TGTGCCAGCAGCGCCCTGGGACTCCCCCTTCACACCGGGGAGCTGTTTTTT.

The chain employs TRBV6-1 and TRBJ2-7; TRBD1 matches at 9 bases. Unmatched junction bases numbered 13, after V lost 6 bases and J lost 7 bases. Per the germline V gene, CDR1 is MNHNS and CDR2 is SASEGT. This CDR3 is built from 15 residues. The CDR3 region is CASSEPGTGTEEQYF. CDR3 DNA: TGTGCCAGCAGCGAACCGGGGACAGGGACGGAGGAGCAGTACTTC.

The chain has TRBV28 and TRBJ1-2; possibly TRBD1 for D (6 bases). The CDR3 is 13 residues long. Trimming shortened V by 2 bases and J by 4 bases, and 8 bases separated the two germline ends. From germline, CDR1 is MDHEN and CDR2 SYDVKM. The CDR3: CASSLTGAYGYTF. In DNA, the CDR3 is TGTGCCAGCAGTTTAACGGGGGCCTATGGCTACACCTTC.

V usage is TRBV6-6 and J usage is TRBJ1-2; 7 bases align to TRBD1. The CDR3 sequence is 13 residues long. The V gene's germline CDR1 is MNHNY and CDR2 SVGAGI (reference sequence). J lost 4 bases, V lost 4 bases, and 3 bases had no gene match. The CDR3 sequence: CASSSGQLYGYTF. The CDR3 coding sequence is TGTGCCAGCAGTTCGGGACAGCTCTATGGCTACACCTTC.

The CDR3 DNA sequence: TGTGCCATCAGTGAGTTACAACAGGGCAGCACTGAAGCTTTCTTT. This encodes CAISELQQGSTEAFF. V is TRBV10-3 and J is TRBJ1-1, with a tentative D call TRBD1 (6 bases). CDR1 and CDR2 (germline): ENHRY, SYGVKD. The CDR3 totals 15 residues. V lost 1 base, J lost 4 bases, and 13 bases lay in between.

This clone was counted many times. The identical CDR3 is also encoded by other nucleotide sequences in the sample. This chain connects TRBV30 to TRBJ1-1, with D hard to call. Trimming pared 0 bases from V and 0 bases from J, leaving 8 bases between. This CDR3 spans 14 amino acids. From germline, CDR1 is GTSNPN and CDR2 SVGIG (reference sequence). The CDR3 sequence: CAWSVEIMNTEAFF. The CDR3 coding sequence is TGTGCCTGGAGTGTAGAGATCATGAACACTGAAGCTTTCTTT. Together with reference TRBV30 and TRBJ1-1, the CDR3 gives the full variable domain: SQTIHQWPATLVQPVGSPLSLECTVEGTSNPNLYWYRQAAGRGLQLLFYSVGIGQISSEVPQNLSASRPQDRQFILSSKKLLLSDSGFYLCAWSVEIMNTEAFFGQGTRLTVV.

This chain links TRBV6-1 with TRBJ2-7, with TRBD2 matching over 10 bases. The J segment lost 6 bases and the V segment lost 3 bases, leaving 8 bases of the junction unmatched. CDR1 and CDR2 (germline): MNHNS, SASEGT. The CDR3 runs 15 residues. The CDR3 coding sequence is TGTGCCAGCAGTGATCCATTAGCGGGAGGTCGCGAGCAGTACTTC. It translates to CASSDPLAGGREQYF.

The sample holds one count of this clone. The genes are TRBV7-2 and TRBJ2-5; a possible D gene is TRBD1 (5 bases). This CDR3 is 16 amino acids long. The germline V gene encodes CDR1 SGHTA and CDR2 FQGNSA. Trimming left V 1 base short and J 4 bases short, with 16 bases between. The DNA of the CDR3 is TGTGCCAGCAGCTTAGAAGCTGGGGCTAGGGGAGAGACCCAGTACTTC. This sequence encodes CASSLEAGARGETQYF. The full variable domain, rest sourced from reference TRBV7-2 and TRBJ2-5, is GAGVSQSPSNKVTEKGKDVELRCDPISGHTALYWYRQSLGQGLEFLIYFQGNSAPDKSGLPSDRFSAERTGGSVSTLTIQRTQQEDSAVYLCASSLEAGARGETQYFGPGTRLLVL.

The chain recombines TRBV19 with TRBJ1-2; no firm D call. Germline V gene sequence: CDR1 LNHDA, CDR2 SQIVND (reference sequence). The V end was cut by 8 bases, the J end by 6 bases, with 13 bases between. The CDR3 is 12 residues long. CDR3 sequence (DNA): TGTGCCAGTGGAAACGGAATCGATGGCTACACCTTC. It encodes CASGNGIDGYTF.

CDR3 sequence: CASSQESYEQYF. For the CDR3, the DNA is TGTGCCAGCTCACAGGAGTCCTACGAGCAGTACTTC. This chain joins TRBV18 and TRBJ2-7; D gene unclear. CDR3 size: 12 residues. Between the trimmed V and J ends, which lost 4 bases and 1 base, there was a span of 5 bases. Germline values: CDR1 KGHSH, CDR2 LQKENI.

The CDR3 nucleotides read TGTGCCAGCAGCGTCGGGCGGCAGAACTACGAGCAGTACTTC. It yields the protein CASSVGRQNYEQYF. This chain links TRBV9 with TRBJ2-7; D is uncertain. The CDR3 has 14 amino acids. Trimming shortened V by 2 bases and J by 3 bases, and 12 bases separated the two germline ends. Germline CDR1 SGDLS, CDR2 YYNGEE. Filled out from reference TRBV9 and TRBJ2-7, the complete variable domain reads DSGVTQTPKHLITATGQRVTLRCSPRSGDLSVYWYQQSLDQGLQFLIQYYNGEERAKGNILERFSAQQFPDLHSELNLSSLELGDSALYFCASSVGRQNYEQYFGPGTRLTVT.

This chain connects TRBV5-1 to TRBJ2-5; 7 nucleotides agree with TRBD2. Germline assignment: CDR1 SGHRS and CDR2 YFSETQ. Losses at the gene ends were 4 bases for V and 4 bases for J; bases not matched to a gene: 10. There are 15 residues in the CDR3. CDR3 sequence: CASSPSGTWGETQYF. CDR3 DNA: TGCGCCAGCAGCCCTAGCGGAACCTGGGGAGAGACCCAGTACTTC.

V and J are TRBV7-9 and TRBJ2-5; D gene uncertain. Germline values: CDR1 SEHNR, CDR2 FQNEAQ (reference sequence). The V gene lost 3 bases and the J gene lost 1 base, with 9 bases spanning the gap. The CDR3 extends over 14 amino acids. CDR3 protein: CASSFSNSQETQYF. In nucleotides, the CDR3 is TGTGCCAGCAGCTTCAGCAACAGCCAAGAGACCCAGTACTTC.

This chain connects TRBV7-2 to TRBJ1-1; no clear D. The germline V gene has CDR1 SGHTA and CDR2 FQGNSA. Trimming removed 6 bases from V and 8 bases from J, with 19 bases in between. The CDR3 has 14 amino acids. The CDR3 region is CASRLALPGGEAFF. The CDR3 coding sequence is TGTGCCAGCAGACTAGCCCTACCGGGCGGGGAAGCTTTCTTT. Supplemented by reference TRBV7-2 and TRBJ1-1, the full variable domain reads GAGVSQSPSNKVTEKGKDVELRCDPISGHTALYWYRQSLGQGLEFLIYFQGNSAPDKSGLPSDRFSAERTGGSVSTLTIQRTQQEDSAVYLCASRLALPGGEAFFGQGTRLTVV.